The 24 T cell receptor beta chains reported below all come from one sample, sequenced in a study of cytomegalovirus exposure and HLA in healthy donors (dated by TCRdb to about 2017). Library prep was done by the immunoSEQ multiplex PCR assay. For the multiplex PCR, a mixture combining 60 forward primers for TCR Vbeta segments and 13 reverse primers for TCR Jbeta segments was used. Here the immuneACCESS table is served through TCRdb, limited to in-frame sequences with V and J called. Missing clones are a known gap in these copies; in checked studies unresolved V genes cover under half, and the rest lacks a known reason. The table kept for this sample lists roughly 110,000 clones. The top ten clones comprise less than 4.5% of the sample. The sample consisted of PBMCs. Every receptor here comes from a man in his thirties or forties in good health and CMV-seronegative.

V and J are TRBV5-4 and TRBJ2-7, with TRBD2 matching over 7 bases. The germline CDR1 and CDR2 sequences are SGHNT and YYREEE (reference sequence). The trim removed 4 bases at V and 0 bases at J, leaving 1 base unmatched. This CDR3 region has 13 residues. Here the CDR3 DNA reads TGTGCCAGCAGCGGCGGGAGCTCCTACGAGCAGTACTTC. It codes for CASSGGSSYEQYF.

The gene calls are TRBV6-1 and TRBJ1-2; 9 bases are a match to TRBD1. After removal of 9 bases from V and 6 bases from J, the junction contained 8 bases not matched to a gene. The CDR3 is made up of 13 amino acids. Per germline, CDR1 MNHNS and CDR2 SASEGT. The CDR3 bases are TGTGCCAGTTCACTTGACAGGGGGGATGGCTACACCTTC. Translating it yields CASSLDRGDGYTF.

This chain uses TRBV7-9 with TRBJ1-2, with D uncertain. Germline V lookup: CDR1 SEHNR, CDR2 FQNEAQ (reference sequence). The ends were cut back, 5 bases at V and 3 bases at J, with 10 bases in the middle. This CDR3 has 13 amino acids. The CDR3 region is CASSRDTDYGYTF. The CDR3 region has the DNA TGTGCCAGCAGCCGCGACACCGACTATGGCTACACCTTC.

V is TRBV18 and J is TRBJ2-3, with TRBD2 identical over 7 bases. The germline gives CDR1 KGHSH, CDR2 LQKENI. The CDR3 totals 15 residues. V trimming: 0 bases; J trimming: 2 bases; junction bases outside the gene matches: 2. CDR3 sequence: CASSPPGRHTDTQYF. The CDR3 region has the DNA TGTGCCAGCTCACCACCCGGGAGGCACACAGATACGCAGTATTTT.

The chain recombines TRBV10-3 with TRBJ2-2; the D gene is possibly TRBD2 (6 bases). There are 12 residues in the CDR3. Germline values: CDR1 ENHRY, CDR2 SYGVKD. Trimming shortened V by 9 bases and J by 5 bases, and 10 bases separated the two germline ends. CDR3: CAMGTSTGELFF. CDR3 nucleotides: TGTGCCATGGGGACTTCTACCGGGGAGCTGTTTTTT.

The CDR3 DNA follows: TGTGCCAGCAGCACCGGGACAGGGGGGCCCTACGAGCAGTACTTC. Amino acid sequence: CASSTGTGGPYEQYF. The rearrangement uses TRBV5-4 and TRBJ2-7; 11 bases agree with TRBD1. CDR1 is SGHNT, CDR2 YYREEE, per germline (reference sequence). This CDR3 comprises 15 residues. J lost 2 bases, V lost 4 bases, and 5 bases had no gene match.

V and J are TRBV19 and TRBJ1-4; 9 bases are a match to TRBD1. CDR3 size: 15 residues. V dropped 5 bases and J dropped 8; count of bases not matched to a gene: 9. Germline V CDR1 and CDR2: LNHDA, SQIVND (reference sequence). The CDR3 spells CASSAGQGGQEKLFF. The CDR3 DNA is TGTGCCAGTAGTGCGGGACAGGGAGGTCAAGAAAAACTGTTTTTT.

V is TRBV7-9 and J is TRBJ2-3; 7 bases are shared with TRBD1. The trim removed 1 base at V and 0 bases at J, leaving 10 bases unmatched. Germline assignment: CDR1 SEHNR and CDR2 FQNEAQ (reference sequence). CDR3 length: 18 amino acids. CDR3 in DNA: TGTGCCAGCAGCTTAGATCGGCTCCGGGACAGCAGCACAGATACGCAGTATTTT. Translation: CASSLDRLRDSSTDTQYF.

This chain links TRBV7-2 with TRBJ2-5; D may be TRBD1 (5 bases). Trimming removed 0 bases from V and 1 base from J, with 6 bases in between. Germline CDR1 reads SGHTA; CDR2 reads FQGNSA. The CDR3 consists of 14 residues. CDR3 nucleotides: TGTGCCAGCAGCTTAGCCAGGGCCCAAGAGACCCAGTACTTC. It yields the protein CASSLARAQETQYF. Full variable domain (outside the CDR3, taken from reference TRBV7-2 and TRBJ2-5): GAGVSQSPSNKVTEKGKDVELRCDPISGHTALYWYRQSLGQGLEFLIYFQGNSAPDKSGLPSDRFSAERTGGSVSTLTIQRTQQEDSAVYLCASSLARAQETQYFGPGTRLLVL.

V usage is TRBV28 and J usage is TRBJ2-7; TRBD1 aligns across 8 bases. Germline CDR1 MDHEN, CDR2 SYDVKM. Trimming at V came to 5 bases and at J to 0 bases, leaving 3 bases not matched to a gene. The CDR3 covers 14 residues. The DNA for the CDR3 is TGTGCCAGCAGTCTACAGGGGGACTCCTACGAGCAGTACTTC. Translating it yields CASSLQGDSYEQYF.

The CDR3 DNA reads as TGTGCCAGCTCACCACAGGAGGGTCGGACAGATACGCAGTATTTT. As protein: CASSPQEGRTDTQYF. This chain links TRBV18 with TRBJ2-3; tentative D call: TRBD2 (6 bases). Germline CDR1 KGHSH, CDR2 LQKENI. The V and J ends lost 1 base and 3 bases respectively, with 11 bases between them. The length of the CDR3 is 15 residues.

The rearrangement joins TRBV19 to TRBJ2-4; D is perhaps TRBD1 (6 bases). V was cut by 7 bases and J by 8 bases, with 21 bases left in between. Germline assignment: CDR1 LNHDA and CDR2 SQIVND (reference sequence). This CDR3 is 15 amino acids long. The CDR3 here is CASTSLRGSGDIQYF. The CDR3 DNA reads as TGTGCCAGTACCTCTCTAAGGGGGAGTGGGGACATTCAGTACTTC.

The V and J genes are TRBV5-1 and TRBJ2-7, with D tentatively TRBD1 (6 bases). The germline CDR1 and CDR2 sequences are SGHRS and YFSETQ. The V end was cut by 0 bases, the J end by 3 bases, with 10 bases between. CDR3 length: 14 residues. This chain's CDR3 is CASSLAGDGYEQYF. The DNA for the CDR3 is TGCGCCAGCAGCTTGGCAGGGGATGGCTACGAGCAGTACTTC. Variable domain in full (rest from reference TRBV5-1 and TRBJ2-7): KAGVTQTPRYLIKTRGQQVTLSCSPISGHRSVSWYQQTPGQGLQFLFEYFSETQRNKGNFPGRFSGRQFSNSRSEMNVSTLELGDSALYLCASSLAGDGYEQYFGPGTRLTVT.

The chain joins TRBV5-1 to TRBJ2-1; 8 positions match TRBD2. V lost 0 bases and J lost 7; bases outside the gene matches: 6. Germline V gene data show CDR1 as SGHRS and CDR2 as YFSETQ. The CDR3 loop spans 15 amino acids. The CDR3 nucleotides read TGCGCCAGCAGCTTGGTTACTAGCGGTATAAATGAGCAGTTCTTC. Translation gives CASSLVTSGINEQFF.

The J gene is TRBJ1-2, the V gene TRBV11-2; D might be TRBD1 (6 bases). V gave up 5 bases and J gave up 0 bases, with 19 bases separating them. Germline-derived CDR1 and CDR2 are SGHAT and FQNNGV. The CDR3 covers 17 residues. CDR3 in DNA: TGTGCCAGCAGCAGGGGGGTTCTAGGGAGGGCTAACTATGGCTACACCTTC. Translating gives CASSRGVLGRANYGYTF.

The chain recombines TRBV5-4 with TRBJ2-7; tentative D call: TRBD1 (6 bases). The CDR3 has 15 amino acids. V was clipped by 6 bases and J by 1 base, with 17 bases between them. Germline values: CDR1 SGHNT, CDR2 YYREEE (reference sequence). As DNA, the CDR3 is TGTGCCAGCACCTTAGCAGGGGAATGGTCCTACGAGCAGTACTTC. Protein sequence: CASTLAGEWSYEQYF.

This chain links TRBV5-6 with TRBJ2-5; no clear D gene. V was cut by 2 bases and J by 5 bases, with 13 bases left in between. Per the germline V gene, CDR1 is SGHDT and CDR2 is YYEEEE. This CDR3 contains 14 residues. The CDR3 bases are TGTGCCAGCAGCTTACCTCACCTCCGGGAGACCCAGTACTTC. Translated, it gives CASSLPHLRETQYF.

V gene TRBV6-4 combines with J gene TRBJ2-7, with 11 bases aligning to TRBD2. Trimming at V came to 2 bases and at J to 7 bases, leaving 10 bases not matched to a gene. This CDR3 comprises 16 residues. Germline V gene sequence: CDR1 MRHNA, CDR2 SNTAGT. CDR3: CASSDQATSGVGEQYF. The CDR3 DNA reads TGTGCCAGCAGTGACCAGGCGACTAGCGGGGTAGGTGAGCAGTACTTC.

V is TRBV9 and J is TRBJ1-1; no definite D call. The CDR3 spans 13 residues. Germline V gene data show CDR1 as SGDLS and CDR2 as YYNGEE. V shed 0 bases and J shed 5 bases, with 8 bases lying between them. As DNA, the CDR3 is TGTGCCAGCAGCGTAGGCGGGTCAACTGAAGCTTTCTTT. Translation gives CASSVGGSTEAFF.

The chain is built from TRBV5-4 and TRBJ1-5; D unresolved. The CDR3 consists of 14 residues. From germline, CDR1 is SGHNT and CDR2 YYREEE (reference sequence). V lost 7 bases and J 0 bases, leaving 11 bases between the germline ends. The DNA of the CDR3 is TGTGCCAGCGGAATCCGGGGTAGCAATCAGCCCCAGCATTTT. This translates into CASGIRGSNQPQHF.

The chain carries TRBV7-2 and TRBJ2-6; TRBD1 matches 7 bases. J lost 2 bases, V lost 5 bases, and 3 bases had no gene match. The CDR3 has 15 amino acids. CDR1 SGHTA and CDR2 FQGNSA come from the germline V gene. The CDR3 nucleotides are TGTGCCAGCAGCATAGGGGGCACTGGGGCCAACGTCCTGACTTTC. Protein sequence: CASSIGGTGANVLTF.

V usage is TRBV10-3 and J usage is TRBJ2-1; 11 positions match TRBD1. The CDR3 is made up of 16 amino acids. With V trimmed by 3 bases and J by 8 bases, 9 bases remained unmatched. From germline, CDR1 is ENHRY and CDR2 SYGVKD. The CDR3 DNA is TGTGCCATCAGTGACTCAGGGAGGGACAGGGGGTATGAGCAGTTCTTC. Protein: CAISDSGRDRGYEQFF.

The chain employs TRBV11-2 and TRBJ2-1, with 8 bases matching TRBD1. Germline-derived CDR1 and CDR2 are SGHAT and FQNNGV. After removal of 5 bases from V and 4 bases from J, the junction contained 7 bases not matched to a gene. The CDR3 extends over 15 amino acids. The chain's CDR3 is CASSLRGRGYNEQFF. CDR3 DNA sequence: TGTGCCAGCAGCCTCAGGGGGCGAGGGTACAATGAGCAGTTCTTC.

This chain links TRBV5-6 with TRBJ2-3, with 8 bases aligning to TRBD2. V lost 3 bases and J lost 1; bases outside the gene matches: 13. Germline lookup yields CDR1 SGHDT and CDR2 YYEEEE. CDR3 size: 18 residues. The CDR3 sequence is CASSSAGLAGPGTDTQYF. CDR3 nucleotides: TGTGCCAGCAGCTCGGCGGGGCTAGCGGGTCCGGGCACAGATACGCAGTATTTT.